These 8 T cell receptor beta chains share one sample of origin, sequenced in a study of blood T cell repertoires in COVID-19. Produced via immunoSEQ multiplex PCR; TCRdb's table is partial and in-frame only. The repertoire holds approximately 410,000 clones, with roughly 88% as singletons. Sequenced input: peripheral blood. The receptors here all came from a woman in her 30s with active or convalescent COVID-19.

The count of this clone is one. The chain employs TRBV3-1 (or the pseudogene TRBV3-2) and TRBJ1-1; D may be TRBD1 (5 bases). V was trimmed by 2 bases and J by 0 bases, leaving 16 bases between them. CDR1 and CDR2 (germline): LGHDT, YNNKEL (reference sequence). The CDR3 loop spans 17 amino acids. The CDR3 DNA sequence: TGTGCCAGCAGCCAATCCGCGTTGACAGCCATGAACACTGAAGCTTTCTTT. This encodes CASSQSALTAMNTEAFF.

The V and J genes are TRBV27 and TRBJ1-4; the D gene is possibly TRBD1 (5 bases). Deletions cut 6 bases from V and 7 bases from J, with 12 bases between. Germline CDR1 and CDR2: MNHEY and SMNVEV (reference sequence). The CDR3 contains 13 residues. The DNA of the CDR3 is TGTGCCAGCAGACCAGGGTGGGCTGAAAAACTGTTTTTT. It translates to CASRPGWAEKLFF.

The chain has TRBV27 and TRBJ1-2; no reliable D call. Trimming removed 6 bases from V and 5 bases from J, with 19 bases in between. The CDR3 runs to 15 residues. Germline CDR1 MNHEY, CDR2 SMNVEV (reference sequence). The CDR3 bases are TGTGCCAGCAGACCCACGCCCGGGAGTGGGTATGGCTACACCTTC. This sequence encodes CASRPTPGSGYGYTF.

This clone has only one observation. The chain links TRBV5-1 to TRBJ1-1, with D maybe TRBD1 (5 bases). V was cut by 1 base and J by 4 bases, with 11 bases left in between. The CDR3 is 14 amino acids. In germline, CDR1 is SGHRS, CDR2 YFSETQ. The CDR3 reads CASSLQGGGTEAFF. The CDR3 coding sequence is TGCGCCAGCAGCTTGCAGGGAGGTGGCACTGAAGCTTTCTTT.

This chain links TRBV4-2 with TRBJ1-1; D is perhaps TRBD1 (5 bases). V was clipped by 0 bases and J by 2 bases, with 13 bases between them. This CDR3 contains 16 residues. Germline V lookup: CDR1 LGHNA, CDR2 YNFKEQ. CDR3 in DNA: TGTGCCAGCAGCCAAGAGTACAGGCCGTCCAACACTGAAGCTTTCTTT. It specifies CASSQEYRPSNTEAFF.

J is TRBJ2-7 and V is TRBV4-2, with 8 bases lining up with TRBD2. From germline, CDR1 is LGHNA and CDR2 YNFKEQ. The J segment lost 5 bases and the V segment lost 3 bases, leaving 6 bases of the junction unmatched. CDR3 length: 14 residues. The CDR3 spells CASSHPGLANEQYF. The CDR3 DNA sequence: TGTGCCAGCAGCCATCCCGGACTAGCCAACGAGCAGTACTTC.

The chain is built from TRBV7-8 and TRBJ2-3; 13 bases line up with TRBD2. The CDR3 length is 16 residues. Trimming at V came to 4 bases and at J to 5 bases, leaving 6 bases not matched to a gene. Germline-derived CDR1 and CDR2 are SGHVS and FQNEAQ. The CDR3 coding sequence is TGTGCCAGCAGCTCCCGACTAGCGGGAGGTCAAGATACGCAGTATTTT. It encodes CASSSRLAGGQDTQYF.

The genes are TRBV29-1 and TRBJ1-2; 10 bases agree with TRBD1. From germline, CDR1 is SQVTM and CDR2 ANQGSEA. V dropped 5 bases and J dropped 2; count of bases not matched to a gene: 5. CDR3 size: 14 residues. The CDR3, as DNA: TGCAGCGTTACCGACAGGGGGCGGAACTATGGCTACACCTTC. It codes for CSVTDRGRNYGYTF.